One T cell receptor (beta chain) is described in this entry. Per the study methods: Researchers report that nucleated cell counts were estimated from reference gene primer amplification. Data came from immunoSEQ multiplex PCR; TCRdb stores just in-frame clones and leaves some out. V and J calls and clone size are those listed in that table; D and trimming were worked out from the DNA. The sample holds over 150,000 clones, about 83% seen once. Germline V lookup: CDR1 SGHTA, CDR2 FQGNSA. The V segment lost 4 bases and the J segment 1 base; nucleotides outside the gene matches: 9. CDR3 length equals 18 residues. The sample belongs to a study of blood T cell repertoires in COVID-19. Study-level information: There were acute and convalescent COVID-19 samples, and they came from the United States, Italy and Spain. In each case, the material was cDNA or gDNA derived from T cells, B-cell-depleted T cells, or PBMCs.

V is TRBV7-2 and J is TRBJ2-5, with 13 bases identical to TRBD2. The sequenced sample consisted of peripheral blood. The sequence was obtained from a woman younger than 35 who had recovered from COVID-19. The DNA of the CDR3 is TGTGCCAGCAGCTCCAGACTAGCGGGGGGCCCGGGCCAAGAGACCCAGTACTTC. It yields the protein CASSSRLAGGPGQETQYF.